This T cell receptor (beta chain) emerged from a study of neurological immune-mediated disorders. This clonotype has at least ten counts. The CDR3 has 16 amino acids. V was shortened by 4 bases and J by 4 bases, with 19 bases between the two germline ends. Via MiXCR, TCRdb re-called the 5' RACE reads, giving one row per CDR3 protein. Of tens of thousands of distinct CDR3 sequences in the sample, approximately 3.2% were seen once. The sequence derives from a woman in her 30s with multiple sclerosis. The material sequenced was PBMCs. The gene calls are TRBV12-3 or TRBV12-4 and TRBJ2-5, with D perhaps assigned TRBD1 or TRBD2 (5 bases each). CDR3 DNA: TGTGCCAGCAGTTCTCTGGATGGGGGTTATGGAGAGACCCAGTACTTC. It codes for CASSSLDGGYGETQYF.